The T cell receptor (beta chain) under discussion was sequenced for a study of cytomegalovirus exposure and HLA in healthy donors (TCRdb year 2017). With respect to the entire study: An earlier analysis of roughly 500 of the donors reported 250 to 300 Gb of sequence data and 117 million unique TCR beta sequences obtained from roughly 170 million T cells. Approximately 300 gigabases of sequencing data and approximately 92 million unique TCR sequences made up an early release that covered nearly 650 HLA-typed donors. Among the roughly 430 genotyped donors, 81% belonged to the genetic ancestry cluster associated with self-reported Caucasian donors. The aim of the study was to test whether cataloging public T cell receptors could identify signatures of past pathogen exposure. The study used immunosequencing to profile the T cell repertoires of 670 or so subjects and linked those repertoires to cytomegalovirus serostatus. Along with the approximately 670-subject first cohort, a separate validation cohort of over 90 different subjects was used. To predict cytomegalovirus infection status, the study brought together high-throughput TCR immunosequencing, statistical association of individual TCRs with disease status, and machine learning. To study patterns of TCR occurrence, a later analysis re-analyzed previously published TCR beta repertoires from 666 donors and added high-resolution HLA genotyping. Rather than drawing on any new phenotypic data, the later analysis identified candidate immune exposures from TCR beta sequences and the way those sequences occurred across donors. An earlier analysis of 587 of the donors used high-throughput TCR beta sequencing to judge whether each TCR beta V gene segment behaved as functional or pseudogenic. Alongside the repertoire data, information on donor age, sex, ethnicity and CMV serostatus was compiled. In a later genetic analysis, genome-wide SNP genotypes for about three fifths of the roughly 670 donors were used, and that subset was treated as a discovery cohort. All discovery cohort repertoires had been generated using a single sequencing platform. Class I and class II HLA loci were covered by the typing at four-digit resolution. Typing coverage differed by locus: A, B, C, DRB1 and DQB1 were typed in about 620-640 donors, DQA1 in about 550, DPA1 in some 600, and DPB1 in 450 to 480. Because of strong linkage in the cohort, 5 or 6 DR-DQ haplotypes were treated as single units for association and clustering. Across about 370 genotyped donors of the cohort, an average of about 240,000 unique TCR beta nucleotide sequences per donor were sequenced, and approximately 17% of those sequences were non-productive. Results and caveats for the whole study, not just this receptor: A later analysis associated about 18,000 TCR beta sequences with specific HLA alleles at a false discovery rate of 0.05. In a later genetic analysis, a missense DCLRE1C variant was associated with V-gene and J-gene trimming of TCR beta chains, and the association was replicated in an independent cohort. Most TCR sequences were observed very rarely across donors, whereas some public TCRs were present in many individuals. Several of the top co-occurrence clusters appeared to be linked to parvovirus B19, influenza, CMV and Epstein-Barr virus, according to a later analysis. A later analysis found that HLA-associated TCR beta chains were more clonally expanded and had lower generation probabilities than equally common non-associated chains. The study listed 150 to 200 TCR beta chains as associated with cytomegalovirus. Over 15 rarely observed V segments, including chromosome 9 orphons, were excluded from the earlier analysis of just under 600 of the donors because counts were too low. In a later genetic analysis, fewer N-insertions in productive TCRs were reported among donors in an Asian-associated ancestry cluster than the roughly 700-donor mean. The cohort was sequenced for TCR beta chains only, and without alpha or paired-chain data the features that could be detected were limited. The 87-base-pair reads could not distinguish some IMGT-functional V segments, including TRBV6-2 and TRBV6-3, so those segments were excluded. In a later analysis, the rate of TCR association differed among HLA loci, with DRB1 alleles having the most associated TCRs and HLA-C alleles having the fewest. According to the authors, the approach could potentially be generalized to other disease states and immunological phenotypes. According to a later analysis, most CMV-associated TCR beta chains appeared to be HLA-restricted, and the HLA associations seemed to be driven largely by CMV exposure. A few of the identified cytomegalovirus-associated TCR beta chains were confirmed in vitro to be specific for cytomegalovirus antigens. The only immune exposure information available for the cohort was CMV serostatus. An earlier analysis of several hundred of the donors showed that most TCR beta V segments appeared in productive rearrangements either about 87% or about 30% of the time, which broadly matched IMGT annotations. Because HLA typing was unavailable for some donors at each locus, only the typed subset was used in association tests. Assigning TCR associations to individual alleles was difficult when HLA alleles, especially DR and DQ, strongly co-occurred. A cluster of highly shared sequence variants was judged likely to represent a technical artifact of the sequencing pipeline. A further reported finding was that TCR beta sequences accurately predicted the HLA-A and HLA-B alleles for most subjects in the first cohort. Roughly uniform sequencing depth across donors was assumed in presence/absence analyses, although this assumption may not hold. The classifier was reported to diagnose cytomegalovirus status with high specificity and sensitivity in both the original cohort and the validation cohort. Correlated functional status among segregating V segments might reflect linkage disequilibrium, but an unknown experimental factor could not be ruled out.

Taken from cysteine to phenylalanine, the CDR3 has 16 residues. This entry keeps only the CDR3 DNA: 48 bases, framed from base 1. Trimming costs V 5 bases and J 0 bases, and their ends lie 14 bases apart. CDR1 MDHEN and CDR2 SYDVKM are derived from the germline V gene. Library preparation used the immunoSEQ multiplex PCR assay. A mixture of 60 forward primers for TCR Vbeta segments and 13 reverse primers for TCR Jbeta segments was used in the multiplex PCR. Amplification of the CDR3 region of rearranged TCR beta genes was performed with a multiplex PCR assay on genomic DNA. Amplified TCR beta libraries were sequenced as 87-base-pair reads on the Illumina HiSeq System. Per the source publication's procedure: Across the 700 or so repertoires, a later analysis counted approximately 83 million unique TCR beta chains, approximately 10 million of which were shared by at least two donors. To remove PCR and sequencing errors, raw reads were error-corrected and collapsed into unique sequences using a nearest-neighbor algorithm that merged closely related sequences. Alignment of CDR3 sequences to IMGT reference sequences was used to assign V, D and J gene segments. For a sequence to be retained, a match of at least six nucleotides to both a V gene segment and a J gene segment was required. A rearrangement counted as productive if the CDR3 had no stop codons and remained in frame with V and J, and every other rearrangement counted as non-productive. CDR3 was defined by IMGT convention, running from the second conserved V-encoded cysteine to the conserved J-encoded phenylalanine. The earlier analysis of about 530 of the donors excluded any sequence lacking an unambiguous match to a single V gene segment. In an earlier analysis of 587 of the donors, V segments were called functional above 56.7% productive rearrangements and were called segregating when the between-donor standard deviation exceeded 5%. To diagnose cytomegalovirus status from the catalog of TCR beta chain sequences, a statistical classification framework was built. In a later analysis, V and J genes were assigned by comparing TCR nucleotide sequences against IMGT/GENE-DB human TR gene sequences. Using the TCRdist pipeline, a later analysis assigned CDR3 sequences along with most-parsimonious VDJ recombination scenarios. A later analysis defined each TCR beta chain by its CDR3 amino acid sequence plus V-gene family, and excluded reads lacking a unique V-gene family. To address suspected cross-contamination and a sequencing artifact, a later analysis removed under 600 highly shared, low-generation-probability nucleotide sequences. A later analysis calculated a clonal expansion index for each public chain from normalized within-repertoire ranks of inferred template counts. In a later analysis, generation probabilities were computed with a VDJ recombination model fitted to out-of-frame rearrangements, and the resulting probabilities were checked against IGoR. In a later analysis, hypergeometric tests were used to score TCR-TCR, TCR-HLA and TCR-CMV co-occurrence, with a repertoire-size bias correction applied to TCR pairs. To estimate false discovery rates, a later analysis permuted the HLA or CMV assignments 20 times. In a later analysis, co-occurring TCRs were grouped using DBSCAN, with TCRdist sequence similarity added in when clustering inside HLA-allele-positive subsets. Co-occurrence clustering excluded repertoires with fewer than 30,000 or more than 120,000 public chains, plus five with anomalous nucleotide sharing. The table comes from immuneACCESS by way of TCRdb, which keeps in-frame sequences with V and J called. Part of the clones is missing from these tables; in studies checked, under half for an unresolved V gene and the rest for unknown reasons. Clonal size and the V and J genes are those of that table, whereas D and trimming came from the DNA. This sample's table has entries for roughly 220,000 clones. The top ten hold 0.9% to 1.4% of the sample.

Worth noting for this clone: No cognate antigen has been identified for it.

The cohort comprised some 680 healthy bone marrow donors. At the time of sampling, all cohort members were nominally healthy, though unrecorded immune exposures were likely present. The donor tested CMV seropositive, placing the donor among the roughly 270 seropositive members of the cohort. Each donor provided a peripheral blood sample, and peripheral blood mononuclear cells were used for TCR beta sequencing. Genomic DNA was extracted from the blood cell samples with the Qiagen DNeasy Blood Extraction Kit. Input material: PBMCs. In this chain, TRBV28 is recombined with TRBJ1-3; 5 matching bases give a weak D call of TRBD1. This TCR came from a girl under 10 years old in good health and CMV-seropositive. The CDR3 protein is CASSPPGGVSGNTIYF. The DNA reads TGTGCCAGCAGTCCCCCGGGGGGGGTCTCTGGAAACACCATATATTTT.